Shown below are 25 T cell receptor beta chains from a single sample sequenced in a study of T cell clones after liver transplantation (dated by TCRdb to the late 2010s). The library was built by means of the immunoSEQ multiplex PCR assay. The table comes from immuneACCESS by way of TCRdb, which keeps in-frame sequences with V and J called. Part of the clones is missing from these tables; in studies checked, under half for an unresolved V gene and the rest for unknown reasons. In this sample the table shows roughly 15,000 clones, approximately 86% of which occur a single time. The ten largest make up roughly 27% of the sample. Sequencing was performed on CD8+ T cells from blood, taken around 48 months after liver transplant. The receptors come from a human patient who received a liver transplant. Following a transplant, some T lymphocytes may have been derived from the graft donor.

The genes are TRBV7-8 and TRBJ1-2, with TRBD1 as a possible D gene (5 bases). This CDR3 region has 16 residues. Germline V CDR1 and CDR2: SGHVS, FQNEAQ. V gave up 1 base and J gave up 8 bases, with 20 bases separating them. The CDR3, as DNA: TGTGCCAGCAGCTTAGATACGGGACGCCTAGCCATCGGCTACACCTTC. As protein: CASSLDTGRLAIGYTF.

V and J are TRBV21-1 and TRBJ1-6; the D call in the table, TRBD1, was not verified against the DNA. TRBV21-1 is flagged as a pseudogene. CDR3 size: 15 residues. This CDR3 reads CASSKGGRVNSPLHF. The DNA of the CDR3 is TGTGCCAGCAGCAAAGGGGGCAGGGTAAATTCACCCCTCCACTTT.

The rearrangement uses TRBV27 and TRBJ1-1; D is uncertain. The CDR3 is made up of 13 amino acids. V lost 2 bases to trimming and J lost 2 bases, with 6 bases between them. Looked up from germline, CDR1 is MNHEY and CDR2 is SMNVEV (reference sequence). CDR3 DNA: TGTGCCAGCAGTTTACTAGGAAACACTGAAGCTTTCTTT. Protein product: CASSLLGNTEAFF.

The gene calls are TRBV14 and TRBJ2-7; possible D gene TRBD2, 5 bases. Between the trimmed V and J ends, which lost 4 bases and 4 bases, there was a span of 14 bases. Germline lookup yields CDR1 SGHDN and CDR2 FVKESK. There are 14 residues in the CDR3. The CDR3 region is CASSPYGVGYEQYF. The CDR3 region has the DNA TGTGCCAGCAGCCCTTACGGGGTTGGGTACGAGCAGTACTTC.

The chain joins TRBV7-6 to TRBJ2-5; D uncertain. Between the trimmed V and J ends, which lost 1 base and 1 base, there was a span of 7 bases. Germline V lookup: CDR1 SGHVS, CDR2 FNYEAQ. The CDR3 has 14 residues. This CDR3 reads CASSLVTFQETQYF. The DNA of the CDR3 is TGTGCCAGCAGCTTAGTCACCTTCCAAGAGACCCAGTACTTC.

The rearrangement uses TRBV9 and TRBJ1-1; TRBD1 might be the D (5 bases). The V and J ends lost 1 base and 2 bases respectively, with 6 bases between them. Germline CDR1 and CDR2: SGDLS and YYNGEE. There are 13 residues in the CDR3. In nucleotides, the CDR3 is TGTGCCAGCAGCGTATGGGACAACACTGAAGCTTTCTTT. As protein: CASSVWDNTEAFF.

This clone occurred once. The V and J genes are TRBV5-1 and TRBJ1-3, with a weak D call TRBD1 (5 bases). This CDR3 spans 15 amino acids. Germline CDR1 SGHRS, CDR2 YFSETQ. V shed 7 bases and J shed 0 bases, with 14 bases lying between them. The CDR3 nucleotides are TGCGCCAGCGGCCCGGGGGAGGCCTCTGGAAACACCATATATTTT. This encodes CASGPGEASGNTIYF.

The chain links TRBV7-2 to TRBJ2-3; D is uncertain. The CDR3 sequence is 12 residues long. From germline, CDR1 is SGHTA and CDR2 FQGNSA. The V end lost 0 bases, the J end lost 5 bases, and 3 bases lay between the germline ends. The chain's CDR3 is CASSLAVDTQYF. CDR3 coding DNA: TGTGCCAGCAGCTTAGCGGTAGATACGCAGTATTTT.

This chain uses TRBV11-2 with TRBJ2-3; 7 nucleotides align to TRBD1. CDR1 is SGHAT, CDR2 FQNNGV, per germline. J lost 5 bases, V lost 5 bases, and 7 bases had no gene match. The CDR3 totals 14 residues. The CDR3 DNA sequence: TGTGCCAGCAGCCTGGGACAGTTAGGAGATACGCAGTATTTT. Residues: CASSLGQLGDTQYF.

V and J are TRBV27 and TRBJ2-3; D is perhaps TRBD2 (6 bases). Germline CDR1 and CDR2: MNHEY and SMNVEV (reference sequence). The V gene lost 5 bases and the J gene lost 6 bases, with 15 bases spanning the gap. The CDR3 runs 14 residues. The CDR3 is CASSQFRERDTQYF. Here the CDR3 DNA reads TGTGCCAGCAGTCAATTTCGGGAGAGGGATACGCAGTATTTT.

The rearrangement joins TRBV7-6 to TRBJ1-2; 8 positions match TRBD1. This CDR3 region has 13 residues. CDR1 is SGHVS and CDR2 is FNYEAQ in the germline V gene. V lost 5 bases to trimming and J lost 5 bases; unmatched junction nucleotides: 4. The CDR3, as DNA: TGTGCCAGCAGCGCCACAGGGGGGTATGGCTACACCTTC. Translated, it gives CASSATGGYGYTF.

The chain is built from TRBV7-2 and TRBJ2-7; a weak D match, TRBD2 (5 bases). Trimming removed 5 bases at V and 3 bases at J, with 14 bases between. The CDR3 totals 14 residues. The germline CDR1 and CDR2 sequences are SGHTA and FQGNSA. The CDR3 loop reads CASSSPRVRYEQYF. CDR3 bases: TGTGCCAGCAGCAGTCCGCGGGTACGCTACGAGCAGTACTTC.

The chain has TRBV28 and TRBJ2-3, with 7 positions matching TRBD2. CDR1 is MDHEN and CDR2 is SYDVKM in the germline V gene. V shed 7 bases, J shed 7 bases, and the junction held 17 bases outside the gene matches. This CDR3 region has 16 residues. CDR3 sequence (DNA): TGTGCCAGCACCAAAGGGCGGGAGTCATCTCTTTATACGCAGTATTTT. Residues: CASTKGRESSLYTQYF.

The chain recombines TRBV7-9 with TRBJ2-7; possible D gene TRBD2, 5 bases. In germline, CDR1 is SEHNR, CDR2 FQNEAQ (reference sequence). This CDR3 comprises 14 residues. Trimming removed 4 bases at V and 5 bases at J, with 15 bases between. This CDR3 reads CASSSAPSGDEQYF. CDR3 bases: TGTGCCAGCAGCTCGGCCCCCTCCGGGGACGAGCAGTACTTC.

The V and J genes are TRBV30 and TRBJ1-1; 7 bases are a match to TRBD1. The germline V gene encodes CDR1 GTSNPN and CDR2 SVGIG (reference sequence). The CDR3 sequence is 11 residues long. The V segment lost 6 bases and the J segment 7 bases; nucleotides outside the gene matches: 5. CDR3 protein: CACEGGFEAFF. CDR3 in DNA: TGTGCCTGCGAAGGGGGCTTTGAAGCTTTCTTT.

The V and J genes are TRBV21-1 and TRBJ2-7; TRBD1, the D gene given by the table, was not confirmed from the DNA. TRBV21-1 is deemed a pseudogene. The CDR3 contains 18 residues. DNA for the CDR3: TGTGCCAGCAGCAAAGATGGTAGGGGACAGGGAAGCTCCTACGAGCAGTACTTC. Translated: CASSKDGRGQGSSYEQYF.

The chain uses TRBV19 and TRBJ2-2; 8 bases match TRBD2. V lost 3 bases and J lost 4; bases outside the gene matches: 4. The CDR3 sequence is 15 residues long. Looked up from germline, CDR1 is LNHDA and CDR2 is SQIVND (reference sequence). The CDR3 bases are TGTGCCAGTAGTATTATAAGCGGGGGCACCGGGGAGCTGTTTTTT. Translated, it gives CASSIISGGTGELFF.

The chain links TRBV7-6 to TRBJ2-7, with 8 bases that match TRBD1. V dropped 2 bases and J dropped 1; count of bases not matched to a gene: 7. Germline V gene data show CDR1 as SGHVS and CDR2 as FNYEAQ. CDR3 length equals 16 residues. The CDR3 sequence is CASSLSPGQGSYEQYF. The CDR3 DNA sequence: TGTGCCAGCAGCTTATCCCCTGGACAGGGTTCCTACGAGCAGTACTTC.

By share, this clone ranks as medium-sized. The chain has TRBV5-6 and TRBJ1-5, with D tentatively TRBD1 (6 bases). The CDR3 totals 15 residues. With 4 bases removed from V and 0 bases from J, the gap between germline ends came to 11 bases. Germline-derived CDR1 and CDR2 are SGHDT and YYEEEE. This CDR3 reads CASSATGDSNQPQHF. The CDR3 coding sequence is TGTGCCAGCAGCGCGACAGGAGATAGCAATCAGCCCCAGCATTTT.

The chain recombines TRBV4-3 with TRBJ1-6; D gene unclear. Looked up from germline, CDR1 is LGHNA and CDR2 is YSLEER. Trimming stripped 0 bases from V and 5 bases from J, with 11 bases between. There are 16 residues in the CDR3. The CDR3 DNA reads as TGCGCCAGCAGCCAAGAGCCCAGGTGGAATAATTCACCCCTCCACTTT. Translated, it gives CASSQEPRWNNSPLHF.

This chain links TRBV27 with TRBJ1-2, with 11 bases lining up with TRBD1. Germline V gives CDR1 MNHEY, CDR2 SMNVEV (reference sequence). The ends lost 5 bases at V and 4 bases at J; junction bases unmatched: 9. This CDR3 spans 16 amino acids. CDR3 coding DNA: TGTGCCAGCAGTCAGGGACAGGGGGTCCCTGCCTATGGCTACACCTTC. This encodes CASSQGQGVPAYGYTF.

The chain uses TRBV19 and TRBJ1-5; D gene unclear. The CDR3 extends over 13 amino acids. CDR1 LNHDA and CDR2 SQIVND come from the germline V gene (reference sequence). V lost 8 bases and J lost 2, with 10 bases in between. Written as DNA, the CDR3 is TGTGCCAGTGGCACTGGCGGCAATCAGCCCCAGCATTTT. Translating it yields CASGTGGNQPQHF.

Written as DNA, the CDR3 is TGTGCCAGCAGCCAAGATCTTATGGGGGGCGCGGAGACCCAGTACTTC. It yields the protein CASSQDLMGGAETQYF. The chain recombines TRBV14 with TRBJ2-5; D assignment may be TRBD1 or TRBD2 (6 bases each). Deletions cut 0 bases from V and 5 bases from J, with 16 bases between. There are 16 residues in the CDR3. Germline CDR1 is SGHDN and CDR2 is FVKESK. The complete variable domain, with remaining parts taken from reference TRBV14 and TRBJ2-5, reads EAGVTQFPSHSVIEKGQTVTLRCDPISGHDNLYWYRRVMGKEIKFLLHFVKESKQDESGMPNNRFLAERTGGTYSTLKVQPAELEDSGVYFCASSQDLMGGAETQYFGPGTRLLVL.

The CDR3 sequence is CASMVYTEAFF. The CDR3 DNA sequence: TGTGCCAGCATGGTCTACACTGAAGCTTTCTTT. V and J are TRBV2 and TRBJ1-1; no clear D gene. In germline, CDR1 is SNHLY, CDR2 FYNNEI. The CDR3 has 11 amino acids. V shed 7 bases and J shed 3 bases, with 6 bases lying between them.

The table lists this clone with a few counts. This chain uses TRBV27 with TRBJ2-1; D unresolved. This CDR3 contains 14 residues. Trimming pared 6 bases from V and 5 bases from J, leaving 14 bases between. Germline V gene data show CDR1 as MNHEY and CDR2 as SMNVEV (reference sequence). DNA for the CDR3: TGTGCCAGCAGCCTAACCATGGGCAACAATGAGCAGTTCTTC. Translated: CASSLTMGNNEQFF.